The 32 T cell receptor beta chains below were found in one sample sequenced in a study of T cell responses to AZD1222 COVID-19 vaccine. Assay used: immunoSEQ multiplex PCR; TCRdb lists only in-frame clones, some missing. The data hold about 130,000 clones, with roughly 92% observed a single time. The source material was peripheral blood, sampled 28 days after the second AZD1222 dose. Receptors originate from an adult who received the AZD1222 COVID-19 vaccine.

V is TRBV28 and J is TRBJ2-7; D may be TRBD2 (6 bases). This CDR3 contains 13 residues. Between the trimmed V and J ends, which lost 6 bases and 2 bases, there was a span of 11 bases. The V gene's germline CDR1 is MDHEN and CDR2 SYDVKM. This chain's CDR3 is CASRSGGAYEQYF. Here the CDR3 DNA reads TGTGCCAGCAGGTCCGGGGGAGCCTACGAGCAGTACTTC.

This sequence joins TRBV25-1 and TRBJ2-3; 7 nucleotides line up with TRBD1. Germline CDR1 MGHDK, CDR2 SYGVNS. The CDR3 totals 15 residues. Unmatched junction bases numbered 8, after V lost 3 bases and J lost 5 bases. The DNA of the CDR3 is TGTGCCAGCAGTGATGACAGGGTGGCTGGAGATACGCAGTATTTT. Protein: CASSDDRVAGDTQYF.

This clone has a single count. The gene calls are TRBV5-1 and TRBJ2-6; no firm D call. In germline, CDR1 is SGHRS, CDR2 YFSETQ. Trimming removed 0 bases at V and 4 bases at J, with 5 bases between. The CDR3 has 14 residues. The chain's CDR3 is CASSLEGGANVLTF. CDR3 DNA sequence: TGCGCCAGCAGCTTGGAAGGAGGGGCCAACGTCCTGACTTTC.

CDR3 sequence reads: CASTSLPRNTEAFF. The CDR3 nucleotides read TGTGCCAGCACCTCTCTCCCCCGTAACACTGAAGCTTTCTTT. The chain has TRBV28 and TRBJ1-1; D not resolved. The CDR3 extends over 14 amino acids. V was cut by 7 bases and J by 2 bases, with 14 bases left in between. CDR1 is MDHEN and CDR2 is SYDVKM in the germline V gene.

The chain joins TRBV4-1 to TRBJ2-3; no firm D call. The length of the CDR3 is 16 residues. V gave up 1 base and J gave up 2 bases, with 13 bases separating them. The germline V gene encodes CDR1 MGHRA and CDR2 YSYEKL. The CDR3 sequence is CASSQGGRILTDTQYF. The CDR3 coding sequence is TGCGCCAGCAGCCAAGGTGGACGGATACTCACAGATACGCAGTATTTT.

The genes are TRBV6-6 and TRBJ1-5; 10 bases fit TRBD1. The ends lost 6 bases at V and 3 bases at J; junction bases unmatched: 8. CDR3 length: 16 residues. Germline V CDR1 and CDR2: MNHNY, SVGAGI (reference sequence). The CDR3: CASSSGTGVSNQPQHF. CDR3 coding DNA: TGTGCCAGCAGCTCCGGGACAGGGGTTTCCAATCAGCCCCAGCATTTT.

The chain joins TRBV5-1 to TRBJ2-1; 9 nucleotides match TRBD2. The CDR3 length is 15 residues. The V segment lost 3 bases and the J segment 6 bases; nucleotides outside the gene matches: 7. CDR1 and CDR2 (germline): SGHRS, YFSETQ. The CDR3 sequence is CASSYLAGGPNEQFF. CDR3 sequence (DNA): TGCGCCAGCAGCTATTTGGCGGGAGGGCCCAATGAGCAGTTCTTC.

The table lists this clone with a count of one. The V call is TRBV10-1, the J call TRBJ1-1; 8 bases line up with TRBD1. CDR3 length: 19 residues. Trimming at V came to 0 bases and at J to 8 bases, leaving 20 bases not matched to a gene. CDR1 is WNHNN and CDR2 is SYGVQD in the germline V gene (reference sequence). The CDR3 region has the DNA TGCGCCAGCAGTGAGTCCATTTTGAGGGCAGGGGGCGAAGAAAACGAAGCTTTCTTT. It specifies CASSESILRAGGEENEAFF.

The chain is built from TRBV18 and TRBJ2-3; 8 bases agree with TRBD1. The CDR3 sequence is 16 residues long. The V and J ends lost 6 bases and 2 bases, in that order; junction bases with no gene match: 10. Germline CDR1 KGHSH, CDR2 LQKENI. CDR3 in DNA: TGTGCCAGCTCTTCCACCACAGGGGGAAACACAGATACGCAGTATTTT. Translated, it gives CASSSTTGGNTDTQYF.

The genes are TRBV7-2 and TRBJ2-3; the D gene is possibly TRBD1 (5 bases). CDR3 length: 15 residues. The germline V gene encodes CDR1 SGHTA and CDR2 FQGNSA. Between the trimmed V and J ends, which lost 5 bases and 3 bases, there was a span of 15 bases. The CDR3 here is CASSPQPKGTDTQYF. The CDR3 DNA follows: TGTGCCAGCAGCCCTCAACCGAAGGGGACAGATACGCAGTATTTT.

V gene TRBV19 combines with J gene TRBJ2-5, with D possibly being TRBD2 (5 bases). Germline lookup yields CDR1 LNHDA and CDR2 SQIVND (reference sequence). V was clipped by 5 bases and J by 5 bases, with 12 bases between them. The CDR3 covers 13 residues. The CDR3 DNA sequence: TGTGCCAGTAGTGCGGGCCTCCGGGAGACCCAGTACTTC. It encodes CASSAGLRETQYF.

This clone appeared a single time. The V and J genes are TRBV6-6 and TRBJ2-5, with 8 bases that match TRBD2. Germline CDR1 and CDR2: MNHNY and SVGAGI (reference sequence). V trimming: 5 bases; J trimming: 5 bases; junction bases outside the gene matches: 7. The CDR3 runs to 14 residues. The CDR3 coding sequence is TGTGCCAGCAGTCTACAGGGCGGGGGGGAGACCCAGTACTTC. Translation: CASSLQGGGETQYF.

The gene calls are TRBV11-1 and TRBJ2-7; 8 nucleotides match TRBD1. After removal of 2 bases from V and 6 bases from J, the junction contained 3 bases not matched to a gene. This CDR3 region has 13 residues. CDR1 is SGHAT, CDR2 FQDESV, per germline (reference sequence). CDR3 bases: TGTGCCAGCAGCTTACAACAGGGGGTCGAGCAGTACTTC. Translated: CASSLQQGVEQYF.

The chain employs TRBV6-2 or TRBV6-3 and TRBJ2-5; 9 nucleotides line up with TRBD1. Per the germline V gene, CDR1 is MNHEY and CDR2 is SVGEGT. The junction had 6 bases not matched to a gene; V was cut back by 6 bases and J by 4 bases. This CDR3 is built from 14 residues. CDR3 amino acids: CASSPQGARETQYF. Here the CDR3 DNA reads TGTGCCAGCAGCCCACAGGGGGCGCGAGAGACCCAGTACTTC.

The chain employs TRBV27 and TRBJ2-6; D is perhaps TRBD1 (6 bases). The CDR3 has 18 amino acids. Trimming took off 5 bases at V and 0 bases at J, with 17 bases between the two ends. Germline loops: CDR1 MNHEY, CDR2 SMNVEV (reference sequence). CDR3 sequence: CASSPLGQFPSGANVLTF. CDR3 bases: TGTGCCAGCAGTCCCTTAGGACAGTTCCCCTCTGGGGCCAACGTCCTGACTTTC.

This chain connects TRBV7-3 to TRBJ1-3; the D gene is possibly TRBD1 (6 bases). The germline V and J ends were trimmed by 3 bases and 0 bases, with 6 bases remaining between them. Germline CDR1 reads SGHTA; CDR2 reads FQGTGA. This CDR3 comprises 14 residues. CDR3 in amino acids: CASSLDSSGNTIYF. CDR3 in DNA: TGTGCCAGCAGCTTGGACAGCTCTGGAAACACCATATATTTT.

CDR3: CASSKTGRMETQYF. The DNA for the CDR3 is TGTGCCAGCAGCAAAACAGGGCGGATGGAGACCCAGTACTTC. The chain employs TRBV9 and TRBJ2-5; possible D gene TRBD1, 6 bases. CDR1 SGDLS and CDR2 YYNGEE come from the germline V gene. The CDR3 runs 14 residues. Trimming removed 4 bases at V and 5 bases at J, with 15 bases between.

J is TRBJ1-1 and V is TRBV30; D unclear. The germline gives CDR1 GTSNPN, CDR2 SVGIG (reference sequence). Deletions cut 8 bases from V and 0 bases from J, with 7 bases between. This CDR3 contains 11 residues. CDR3 region: CAGEMNTEAFF. The CDR3 nucleotides are TGTGCCGGGGAAATGAACACTGAAGCTTTCTTT.

V gene TRBV15 combines with J gene TRBJ1-2, with a possible D match to TRBD1 (5 bases). This CDR3 comprises 17 residues. Germline V CDR1 and CDR2: LNHNV, YYDKDF (reference sequence). V gave up 1 base and J gave up 2 bases, with 17 bases separating them. In DNA, the CDR3 is TGTGCCACCAGCAGAGTAGCGGGACCAGGGACGAACTATGGCTACACCTTC. Amino acids: CATSRVAGPGTNYGYTF.

The J gene is TRBJ1-5, the V gene TRBV6-1; 8 bases are a match to TRBD1. The germline CDR1 and CDR2 sequences are MNHNS and SASEGT. The CDR3 length is 13 residues. The junction had 8 bases not matched to a gene; V was cut back by 10 bases and J by 6 bases. The CDR3 DNA follows: TGTGCCACGAACAGGGGGGCGGCTCAGCCCCAGCATTTT. This sequence encodes CATNRGAAQPQHF.

The chain recombines TRBV7-9 with TRBJ1-2; D is perhaps TRBD1 (5 bases). Germline CDR1 is SEHNR and CDR2 is FQNEAQ (reference sequence). The CDR3 runs 15 residues. Trimming left V 1 base short and J 7 bases short, with 16 bases between. Written as DNA, the CDR3 is TGTGCCAGCAGCTTAGTCGCTTCGGGACTTCTTGGCTACACCTTC. Translation: CASSLVASGLLGYTF.

The J gene is TRBJ1-4, the V gene TRBV5-1; tentative D call: TRBD1 (5 bases). The CDR3 covers 16 residues. Trimming removed 0 bases at V and 7 bases at J, with 16 bases between. Germline V CDR1 and CDR2: SGHRS, YFSETQ. CDR3 nucleotides: TGCGCCAGCAGCTTGGCCTTGGGGCAGGGTAGTGAAAAACTGTTTTTT. This encodes CASSLALGQGSEKLFF. The full variable domain, in which reference TRBV5-1 and TRBJ1-4 provide the parts outside the CDR3, is KAGVTQTPRYLIKTRGQQVTLSCSPISGHRSVSWYQQTPGQGLQFLFEYFSETQRNKGNFPGRFSGRQFSNSRSEMNVSTLELGDSALYLCASSLALGQGSEKLFFGSGTQLSVL.

The chain joins TRBV4-2 to TRBJ2-3; TRBD2 might be the D (6 bases). Per germline, CDR1 LGHNA and CDR2 YNFKEQ. The CDR3 has 16 residues. V was cut by 0 bases and J by 1 base, with 11 bases left in between. The CDR3 DNA reads TGTGCCAGCAGCCAAGAATATAGCGGACGCACAGATACGCAGTATTTT. It encodes CASSQEYSGRTDTQYF.

The chain recombines TRBV15 with TRBJ1-1; TRBD1 agrees at 9 bases. From germline, CDR1 is LNHNV and CDR2 YYDKDF (reference sequence). This CDR3 has 15 residues. With 3 bases clipped from V and 5 bases from J, the junction kept 7 bases outside the gene matches. CDR3 in amino acids: CATSREQTGGTEAFF. CDR3 in DNA: TGTGCCACCAGCAGGGAGCAGACAGGGGGGACTGAAGCTTTCTTT.

The chain links TRBV7-8 to TRBJ2-3; TRBD2 matches 7 bases. Germline V lookup: CDR1 SGHVS, CDR2 FQNEAQ. Trimming took 2 bases from V and 3 from J; bases not matched to a gene: 5. This CDR3 is 15 amino acids long. CDR3: CASSLSGTITDTQYF. The CDR3 nucleotides read TGTGCCAGCAGCTTATCTGGGACTATAACAGATACGCAGTATTTT.

The chain has TRBV19 and TRBJ2-7; D remains ambiguous. Germline V CDR1 and CDR2: LNHDA, SQIVND (reference sequence). The CDR3 extends over 14 amino acids. V shed 3 bases and J shed 0 bases, with 9 bases lying between them. The CDR3 sequence: CASSMPGLSYEQYF. The CDR3 DNA reads TGTGCCAGTAGTATGCCCGGGCTCTCCTACGAGCAGTACTTC. Looking up the rest from reference TRBV19 and TRBJ2-7 gives the full variable domain: DGGITQSPKYLFRKEGQNVTLSCEQNLNHDAMYWYRQDPGQGLRLIYYSQIVNDFQKGDIAEGYSVSREKKESFPLTVTSAQKNPTAFYLCASSMPGLSYEQYFGPGTRLTVT.

This clone was counted between two and nine times. V and J are TRBV10-3 and TRBJ1-2, with a possible D match to TRBD1 (6 bases). The CDR3 totals 17 residues. CDR1 and CDR2 (germline): ENHRY, SYGVKD. V was trimmed by 4 bases and J by 0 bases, leaving 18 bases between them. The CDR3 DNA follows: TGTGCCATCAGTGGCCCGACAGGCCCGACCACTAACTATGGCTACACCTTC. It yields the protein CAISGPTGPTTNYGYTF.

Points on this clone: The identical CDR3 is also encoded by other nucleotide sequences in the sample. The chain combines TRBV20-1 with TRBJ2-5; D possibly matches TRBD1 or TRBD2 (5 bases each). Germline lookup yields CDR1 DFQATT and CDR2 SNEGSKA (reference sequence). This CDR3 contains 13 residues. Trimming pared 3 bases from V and 2 bases from J, leaving 10 bases between. The CDR3 spells CSASRGPQETQYF. The CDR3 coding sequence is TGCAGTGCTAGTAGGGGACCTCAAGAGACCCAGTACTTC.

This chain joins TRBV11-3 and TRBJ2-3, with TRBD2 matching over 8 bases. Germline CDR1 is SGHNT and CDR2 is YENEEA. The V and J ends lost 6 bases and 2 bases, in that order; junction bases with no gene match: 4. The CDR3 loop spans 14 amino acids. As DNA, the CDR3 is TGTGCCAGCAGGACGGGGGGGGTCACAGATACGCAGTATTTT. Translation gives CASRTGGVTDTQYF.

V usage is TRBV7-6 and J usage is TRBJ2-3; tentative D call: TRBD1 (6 bases). Between the trimmed V and J ends, which lost 4 bases and 0 bases, there was a span of 11 bases. The CDR3 loop spans 15 amino acids. Germline V gene lookup returns CDR1 SGHVS and CDR2 FNYEAQ. The CDR3 protein is CASSWDISSTDTQYF. The CDR3 bases are TGTGCCAGCAGCTGGGACATATCTAGCACAGATACGCAGTATTTT.

This chain links TRBV30 with TRBJ2-5; D not certain. This CDR3 has 10 amino acids. Deletions cut 3 bases from V and 5 bases from J, with 4 bases between. Germline V gene sequence: CDR1 GTSNPN, CDR2 SVGIG (reference sequence). This chain's CDR3 is CAWSAETQYF. Here the CDR3 DNA reads TGTGCCTGGAGCGCGGAGACCCAGTACTTC.

The sample holds one count of this clone. The V call is TRBV24-1, the J call TRBJ1-1; 8 bases are a match to TRBD1. The germline V gene has CDR1 KGHDR and CDR2 SFDVKD. V was clipped by 1 base and J by 1 base; unmatched bases: 7. CDR3 size: 17 residues. The CDR3 DNA reads TGTGCCACCAGTGATTTTGGGCAGGGGGCGACGAACACTGAAGCTTTCTTT. It translates to CATSDFGQGATNTEAFF.